The 10 T cell receptor beta chains reported below all come from one sample, sequenced in a study of T cell changes during pregnancy in multiple sclerosis. Method: immunoSEQ multiplex PCR; TCRdb's copy keeps in-frame clones and lacks some. The profile shows about 58,000 clones, less than 95% of them singletons. Source: CD4+ T cells from peripheral blood mononuclear cells, taken after pregnancy. The receptors were gathered from a female donor in good health, enrolled as a control in a pregnancy study.

CDR3 region: CASNREGSPLHF. The DNA of the CDR3 is TGTGCCAGCAACAGGGAGGGGTCACCCCTCCACTTT. This chain connects TRBV7-2 to TRBJ1-6, with D possibly being TRBD1 (6 bases). Trimming pared 7 bases from V and 10 bases from J, leaving 11 bases between. Per the germline V gene, CDR1 is SGHTA and CDR2 is FQGNSA. The CDR3 extends over 12 amino acids. The variable domain in full, completed from reference TRBV7-2 and TRBJ1-6, reads GAGVSQSPSNKVTEKGKDVELRCDPISGHTALYWYRQSLGQGLEFLIYFQGNSAPDKSGLPSDRFSAERTGGSVSTLTIQRTQQEDSAVYLCASNREGSPLHFGNGTRLTVT.

This chain joins TRBV7-9 and TRBJ2-2, with 9 nucleotides matching TRBD1. The CDR3 spans 16 residues. The ends lost 3 bases at V and 3 bases at J; junction bases unmatched: 5. CDR1 is SEHNR, CDR2 FQNEAQ, per germline (reference sequence). In DNA, the CDR3 is TGTGCCAGCAGCTTTACAGGGGGCGCAGACACCGGGGAGCTGTTTTTT. This translates into CASSFTGGADTGELFF.

The V and J genes are TRBV6-5 and TRBJ1-5; the D is unclear. Trimming removed 2 bases at V and 7 bases at J, with 12 bases between. The CDR3 totals 14 residues. From germline, CDR1 is MNHEY and CDR2 SVGAGI. This CDR3 is CASSYAGKGQPQHF. CDR3 coding DNA: TGTGCCAGCAGTTACGCGGGGAAGGGACAGCCCCAGCATTTT.

V and J are TRBV5-4 and TRBJ2-3; D is possibly TRBD2 (6 bases). The germline gives CDR1 SGHNT, CDR2 YYREEE (reference sequence). The V end was cut by 0 bases, the J end by 8 bases, with 16 bases between. This CDR3 has 15 amino acids. The CDR3 DNA follows: TGTGCCAGCAGCTTGGAGTTAGATACGGGAGCTACGCAGTATTTT. Translating it yields CASSLELDTGATQYF.

The J gene is TRBJ1-6, the V gene TRBV7-8; perhaps TRBD1 as D (6 bases). The CDR3 runs to 15 residues. Germline V gives CDR1 SGHVS, CDR2 FQNEAQ. The V end was cut by 5 bases, the J end by 5 bases, with 13 bases between. Here the CDR3 DNA reads TGTGCCAGCAGCCCTACCGGACAGAATAATTCACCCCTCCACTTT. Amino acid sequence: CASSPTGQNNSPLHF.

This chain joins TRBV27 and TRBJ1-5, with D possibly matching TRBD1 (6 bases). Germline loops: CDR1 MNHEY, CDR2 SMNVEV (reference sequence). The V and J ends lost 3 bases and 8 bases respectively, with 17 bases between them. The CDR3 spans 15 residues. DNA of the CDR3: TGTGCCAGCAGTTTCAGTGGGGGCTTGGGTGAGCCCCAGCATTTT. This sequence encodes CASSFSGGLGEPQHF.

The rearrangement joins TRBV9 to TRBJ1-1; the match to TRBD1 covers 9 bases. Germline V lookup: CDR1 SGDLS, CDR2 YYNGEE. Trimming took 4 bases from V and 3 from J; bases not matched to a gene: 10. The CDR3 spans 16 residues. CDR3 loop: CASSSGQGRKDTEAFF. The CDR3 region has the DNA TGTGCCAGCAGCTCCGGACAGGGGCGGAAGGACACTGAAGCTTTCTTT.

This chain links TRBV30 with TRBJ1-5; D possibly corresponds to TRBD1 (5 bases). V was clipped by 0 bases and J by 2 bases, with 8 bases between them. From germline, CDR1 is GTSNPN and CDR2 SVGIG (reference sequence). The CDR3 loop spans 14 amino acids. CDR3 protein: CAWSVIGGNQPQHF. For the CDR3, the DNA is TGTGCCTGGAGTGTAATAGGGGGCAATCAGCCCCAGCATTTT.

The table lists this clone with a count of one. V gene TRBV19 combines with J gene TRBJ2-6; perhaps TRBD2 as D (5 bases). The germline gives CDR1 LNHDA, CDR2 SQIVND (reference sequence). The CDR3 has 17 amino acids. The V gene lost 7 bases and the J gene lost 2 bases, with 18 bases spanning the gap. Written as DNA, the CDR3 is TGTGCCAGTACTGGAACGGAATTGACTACTGGGGCCAACGTCCTGACTTTC. It yields the protein CASTGTELTTGANVLTF.

The V gene is TRBV5-4, the J gene TRBJ2-7; 16 nucleotides agree with TRBD2. The CDR3 contains 19 residues. V shed 0 bases, J shed 0 bases, and the junction held 6 bases outside the gene matches. The germline gives CDR1 SGHNT, CDR2 YYREEE (reference sequence). CDR3 loop: CASSLALGLAGGSSYEQYF. CDR3 nucleotides: TGTGCCAGCAGCTTGGCCCTGGGACTAGCGGGGGGGAGCTCCTACGAGCAGTACTTC.